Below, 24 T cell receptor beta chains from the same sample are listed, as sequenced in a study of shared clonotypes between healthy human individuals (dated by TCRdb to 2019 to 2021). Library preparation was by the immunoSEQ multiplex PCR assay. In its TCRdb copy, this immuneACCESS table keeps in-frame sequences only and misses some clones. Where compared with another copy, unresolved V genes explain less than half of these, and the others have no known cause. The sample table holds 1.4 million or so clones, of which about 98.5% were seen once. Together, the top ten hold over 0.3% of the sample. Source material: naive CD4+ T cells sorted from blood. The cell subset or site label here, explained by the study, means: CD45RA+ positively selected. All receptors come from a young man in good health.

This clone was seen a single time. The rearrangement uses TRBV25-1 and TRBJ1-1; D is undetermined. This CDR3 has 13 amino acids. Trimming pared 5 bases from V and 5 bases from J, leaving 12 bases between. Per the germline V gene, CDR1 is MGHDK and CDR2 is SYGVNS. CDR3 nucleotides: TGTGCCAGCAGTACTCTCGGTGCGACTGAAGCTTTCTTT. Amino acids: CASSTLGATEAFF. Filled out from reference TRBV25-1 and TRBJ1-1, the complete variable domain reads EADIYQTPRYLVIGTGKKITLECSQTMGHDKMYWYQQDPGMELHLIHYSYGVNSTEKGDLSSESTVSRIRTEHFPLTLESARPSHTSQYLCASSTLGATEAFFGQGTRLTVV.

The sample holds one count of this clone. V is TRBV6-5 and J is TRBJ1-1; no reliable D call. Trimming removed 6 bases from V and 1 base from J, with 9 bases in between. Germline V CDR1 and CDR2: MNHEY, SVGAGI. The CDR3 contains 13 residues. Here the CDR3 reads CASSTEWNTEAFF. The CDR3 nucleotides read TGTGCCAGCAGCACCGAGTGGAACACTGAAGCTTTCTTT.

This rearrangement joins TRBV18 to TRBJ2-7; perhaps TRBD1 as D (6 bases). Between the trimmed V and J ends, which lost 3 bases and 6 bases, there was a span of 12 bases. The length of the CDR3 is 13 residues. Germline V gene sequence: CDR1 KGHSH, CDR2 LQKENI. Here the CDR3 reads CASSPHRVGEQYF. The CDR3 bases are TGTGCCAGCTCACCCCACAGGGTGGGCGAGCAGTACTTC.

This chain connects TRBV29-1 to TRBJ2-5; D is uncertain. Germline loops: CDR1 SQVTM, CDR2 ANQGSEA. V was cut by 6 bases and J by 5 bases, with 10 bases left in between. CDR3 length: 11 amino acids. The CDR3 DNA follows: TGCAGCGTCCCATTCGAGGAGACCCAGTACTTC. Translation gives CSVPFEETQYF.

The CDR3 spells CASSPLRTSGSNEQFF. The CDR3, as DNA: TGTGCCAGCTCACCACTCAGGACTAGCGGGAGCAATGAGCAGTTCTTC. V gene TRBV18 combines with J gene TRBJ2-1, with 13 nucleotides matching TRBD2. The CDR3 covers 16 residues. The V segment lost 1 base and the J segment 6 bases; nucleotides outside the gene matches: 3. Germline V gene data show CDR1 as KGHSH and CDR2 as LQKENI.

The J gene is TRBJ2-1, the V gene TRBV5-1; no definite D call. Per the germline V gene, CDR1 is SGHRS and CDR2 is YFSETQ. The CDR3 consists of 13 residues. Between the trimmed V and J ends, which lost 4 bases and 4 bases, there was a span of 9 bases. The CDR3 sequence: CASSVTDYNEQFF. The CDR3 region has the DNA TGCGCCAGCAGCGTGACGGATTACAATGAGCAGTTCTTC.

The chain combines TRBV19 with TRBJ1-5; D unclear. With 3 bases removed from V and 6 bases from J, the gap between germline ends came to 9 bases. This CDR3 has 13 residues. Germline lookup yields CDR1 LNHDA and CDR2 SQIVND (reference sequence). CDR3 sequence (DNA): TGTGCCAGTAGTATTGGCCACCCTCAGCCCCAGCATTTT. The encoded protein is CASSIGHPQPQHF. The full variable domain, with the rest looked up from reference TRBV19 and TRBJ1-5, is DGGITQSPKYLFRKEGQNVTLSCEQNLNHDAMYWYRQDPGQGLRLIYYSQIVNDFQKGDIAEGYSVSREKKESFPLTVTSAQKNPTAFYLCASSIGHPQPQHFGDGTRLSIL.

In DNA form, the CDR3 reads TGTGCCAGTAGTATCTGGGGACAGACCCCCAATCAGCCCCAGCATTTT. Translating gives CASSIWGQTPNQPQHF. The V gene is TRBV19, the J gene TRBJ1-5, with 7 positions matching TRBD1. CDR3 size: 16 residues. Germline V gene lookup returns CDR1 LNHDA and CDR2 SQIVND (reference sequence). The V and J ends lost 3 bases and 3 bases, in that order; junction bases with no gene match: 8. The variable domain in full, with the rest retrieved from reference TRBV19 and TRBJ1-5, is DGGITQSPKYLFRKEGQNVTLSCEQNLNHDAMYWYRQDPGQGLRLIYYSQIVNDFQKGDIAEGYSVSREKKESFPLTVTSAQKNPTAFYLCASSIWGQTPNQPQHFGDGTRLSIL.

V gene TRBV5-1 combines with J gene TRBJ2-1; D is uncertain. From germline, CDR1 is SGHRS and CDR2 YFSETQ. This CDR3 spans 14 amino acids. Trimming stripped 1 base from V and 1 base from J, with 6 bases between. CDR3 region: CASSLSRSYNEQFF. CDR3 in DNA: TGCGCCAGCAGCTTGTCGCGGTCCTACAATGAGCAGTTCTTC.

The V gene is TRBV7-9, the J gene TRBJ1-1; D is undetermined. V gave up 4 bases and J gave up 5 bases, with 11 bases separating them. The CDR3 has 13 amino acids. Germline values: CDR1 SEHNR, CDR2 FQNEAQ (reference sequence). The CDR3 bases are TGTGCCAGCAGCTCTAGGGCCGTGACTGAAGCTTTCTTT. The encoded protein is CASSSRAVTEAFF. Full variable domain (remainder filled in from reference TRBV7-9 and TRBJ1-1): DTGVSQNPRHKITKRGQNVTFRCDPISEHNRLYWYRQTLGQGPEFLTYFQNEAQLEKSRLLSDRFSAERPKGSFSTLEIQRTEQGDSAMYLCASSSRAVTEAFFGQGTRLTVV.

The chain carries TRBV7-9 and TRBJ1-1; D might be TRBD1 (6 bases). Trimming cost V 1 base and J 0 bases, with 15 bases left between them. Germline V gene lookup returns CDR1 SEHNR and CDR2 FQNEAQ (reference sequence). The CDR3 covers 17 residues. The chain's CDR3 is CASSLGTAGVMNTEAFF. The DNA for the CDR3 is TGTGCCAGCAGCTTAGGGACAGCGGGAGTCATGAACACTGAAGCTTTCTTT.

The CDR3 spells CASWERAGSEAFF. CDR3 DNA: TGTGCCAGCTGGGAAAGAGCGGGGAGTGAAGCTTTCTTT. The chain recombines TRBV6-5 with TRBJ1-1; D not resolved. Germline loops: CDR1 MNHEY, CDR2 SVGAGI. The V and J ends lost 8 bases and 7 bases respectively, with 17 bases between them. CDR3 length equals 13 residues.

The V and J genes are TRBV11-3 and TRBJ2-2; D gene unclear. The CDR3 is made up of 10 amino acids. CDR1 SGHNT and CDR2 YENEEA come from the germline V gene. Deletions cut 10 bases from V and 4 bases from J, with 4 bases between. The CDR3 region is CAKCTGELFF. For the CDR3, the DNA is TGTGCCAAATGCACCGGGGAGCTGTTTTTT.

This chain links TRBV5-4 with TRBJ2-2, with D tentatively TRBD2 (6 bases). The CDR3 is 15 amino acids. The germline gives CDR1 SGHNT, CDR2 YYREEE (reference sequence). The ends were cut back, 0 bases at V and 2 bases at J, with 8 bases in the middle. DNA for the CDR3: TGTGCCAGCAGCTTGGGGGCGGGAAACACCGGGGAGCTGTTTTTT. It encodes CASSLGAGNTGELFF.

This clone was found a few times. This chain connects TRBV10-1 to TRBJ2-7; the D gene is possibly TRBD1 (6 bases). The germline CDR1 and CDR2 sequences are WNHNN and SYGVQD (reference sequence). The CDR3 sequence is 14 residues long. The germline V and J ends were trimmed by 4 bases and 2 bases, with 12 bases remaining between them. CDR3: CASSAGTRTYEQYF. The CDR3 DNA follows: TGCGCCAGCAGTGCCGGGACAAGGACCTACGAGCAGTACTTC.

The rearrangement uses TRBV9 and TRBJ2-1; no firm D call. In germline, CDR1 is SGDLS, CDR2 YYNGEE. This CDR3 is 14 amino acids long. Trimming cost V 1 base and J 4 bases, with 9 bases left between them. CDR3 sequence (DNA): TGTGCCAGCAGCGTACTTGGTAGATACAATGAGCAGTTCTTC. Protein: CASSVLGRYNEQFF.

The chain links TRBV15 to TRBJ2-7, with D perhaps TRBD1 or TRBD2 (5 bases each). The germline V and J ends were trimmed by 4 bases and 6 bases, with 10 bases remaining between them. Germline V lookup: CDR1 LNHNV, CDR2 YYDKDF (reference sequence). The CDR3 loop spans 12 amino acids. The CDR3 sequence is CATSTEGREQYF. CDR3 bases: TGTGCCACCAGCACTGAGGGACGCGAGCAGTACTTC.

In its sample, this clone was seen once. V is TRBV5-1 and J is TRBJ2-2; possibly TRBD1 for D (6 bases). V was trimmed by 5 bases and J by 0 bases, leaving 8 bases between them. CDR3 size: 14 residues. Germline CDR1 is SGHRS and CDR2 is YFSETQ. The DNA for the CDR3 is TGCGCCAGCAGAAGGACAGCGAACACCGGGGAGCTGTTTTTT. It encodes CASRRTANTGELFF.

The DNA for the CDR3 is TGCGCCAGCAGCTTGACTAGCGGCAAGATGGGGCGGGAGACCCAGTACTTC. It specifies CASSLTSGKMGRETQYF. The chain recombines TRBV5-1 with TRBJ2-5, with 8 bases identical to TRBD2. Trimming cost V 1 base and J 5 bases; bases outside gene matches: 13. There are 17 residues in the CDR3. Germline values: CDR1 SGHRS, CDR2 YFSETQ.

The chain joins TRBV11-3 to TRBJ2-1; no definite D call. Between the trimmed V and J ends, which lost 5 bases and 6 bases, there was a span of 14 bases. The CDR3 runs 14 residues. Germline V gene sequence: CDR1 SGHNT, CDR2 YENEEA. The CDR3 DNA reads TGTGCCAGCAGCCGTACGCGTGCCGGCAATGAGCAGTTCTTC. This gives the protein CASSRTRAGNEQFF. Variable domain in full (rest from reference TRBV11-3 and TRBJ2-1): EAGVVQSPRYKIIEKKQPVAFWCNPISGHNTLYWYLQNLGQGPELLIRYENEEAVDDSQLPKDRFSAERLKGVDSTLKIQPAELGDSAVYLCASSRTRAGNEQFFGPGTRLTVL.

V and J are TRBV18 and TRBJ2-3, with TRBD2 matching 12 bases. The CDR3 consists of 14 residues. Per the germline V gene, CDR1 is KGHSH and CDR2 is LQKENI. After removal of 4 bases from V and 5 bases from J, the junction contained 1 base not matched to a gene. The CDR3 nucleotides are TGTGCCAGCTCACAGGGACTAGCGGGAGATACGCAGTATTTT. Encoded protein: CASSQGLAGDTQYF.

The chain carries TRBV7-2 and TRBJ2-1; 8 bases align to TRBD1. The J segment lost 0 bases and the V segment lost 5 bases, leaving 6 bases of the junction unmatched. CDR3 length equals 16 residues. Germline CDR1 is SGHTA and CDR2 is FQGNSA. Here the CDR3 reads CASSGQGGSSYNEQFF. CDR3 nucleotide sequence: TGTGCCAGCAGCGGACAGGGAGGTAGCTCCTACAATGAGCAGTTCTTC.

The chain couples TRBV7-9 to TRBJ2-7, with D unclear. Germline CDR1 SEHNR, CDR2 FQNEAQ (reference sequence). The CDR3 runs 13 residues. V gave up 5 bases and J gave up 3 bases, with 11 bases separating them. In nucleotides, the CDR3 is TGTGCCAGCAGCCGGAGAACAAACTACGAGCAGTACTTC. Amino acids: CASSRRTNYEQYF.

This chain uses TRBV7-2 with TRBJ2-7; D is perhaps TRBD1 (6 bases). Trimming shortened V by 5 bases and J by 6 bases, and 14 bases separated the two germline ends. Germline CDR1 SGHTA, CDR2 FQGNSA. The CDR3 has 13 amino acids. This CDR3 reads CASSPSQGPEQYF. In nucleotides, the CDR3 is TGTGCCAGCAGCCCATCTCAGGGGCCCGAGCAGTACTTC.